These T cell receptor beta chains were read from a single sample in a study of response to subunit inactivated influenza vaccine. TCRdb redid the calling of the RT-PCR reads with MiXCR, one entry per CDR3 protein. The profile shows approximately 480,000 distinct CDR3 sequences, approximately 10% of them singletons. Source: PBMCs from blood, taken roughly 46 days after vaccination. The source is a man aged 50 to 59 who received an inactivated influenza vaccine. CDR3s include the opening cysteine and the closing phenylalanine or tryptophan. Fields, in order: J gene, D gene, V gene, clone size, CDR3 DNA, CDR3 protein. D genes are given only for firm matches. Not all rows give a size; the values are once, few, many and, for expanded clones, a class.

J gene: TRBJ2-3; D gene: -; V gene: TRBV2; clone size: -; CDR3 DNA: TGTGCCAGCAGTGAAGCTCCGGGAGATACGCAGTATTTT; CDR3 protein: CASSEAPGDTQYF
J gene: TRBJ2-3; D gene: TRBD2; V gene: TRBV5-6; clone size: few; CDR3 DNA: TGTGCCAGCAGCACCGGGACTAGCGGGAGTTGGGCAGATACGCAGTATTTT; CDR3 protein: CASSTGTSGSWADTQYF
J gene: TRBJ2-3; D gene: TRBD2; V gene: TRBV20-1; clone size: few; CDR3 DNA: TGCAGTCCCCTGGGACTAGTCACAGATACGCAGTATTTT; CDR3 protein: CSPLGLVTDTQYF
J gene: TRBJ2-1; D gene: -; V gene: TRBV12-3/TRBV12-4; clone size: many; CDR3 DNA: TGTGCCAGCAGTGACAGTTTCAGCAACAATGAGCAGTTCTTC; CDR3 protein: CASSDSFSNNEQFF
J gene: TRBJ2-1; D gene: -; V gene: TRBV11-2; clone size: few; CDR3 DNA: TGTGCCAGCGGGACTCGACAGGGAAGGGCGCAGTTCTTC; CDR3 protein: CASGTRQGRAQFF
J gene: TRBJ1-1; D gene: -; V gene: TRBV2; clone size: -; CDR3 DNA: TGTGCCAGCCATCGACAGGAGAACACTGAAGCTTTCTTT; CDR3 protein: CASHRQENTEAFF
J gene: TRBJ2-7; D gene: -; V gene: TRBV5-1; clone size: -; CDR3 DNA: TGCGCCAGCAGCATCCGAGGGGCTTCGGACGAGCAGTACTTC; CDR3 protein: CASSIRGASDEQYF
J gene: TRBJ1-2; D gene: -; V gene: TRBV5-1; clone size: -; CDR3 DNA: TGCGCCAGCAGCACTGCGGGTGCTAACTATGGCTACACCTTC; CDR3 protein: CASSTAGANYGYTF
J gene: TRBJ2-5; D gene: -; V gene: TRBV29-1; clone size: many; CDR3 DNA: TGCAGCGTTGAAGGGCTAGTAGAGACCCAGTACTTC; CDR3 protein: CSVEGLVETQYF
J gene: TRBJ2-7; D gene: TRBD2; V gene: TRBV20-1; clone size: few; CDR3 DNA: TGCAGTGCTAGTCGGACTAGCGGGAGTACCGACGAGCAGTACTTC; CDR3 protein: CSASRTSGSTDEQYF
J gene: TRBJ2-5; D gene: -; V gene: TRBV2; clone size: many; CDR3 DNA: TGTGCCAGCAGTGGGCTGCCTCCCCAGTACTTC; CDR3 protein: CASSGLPPQYF
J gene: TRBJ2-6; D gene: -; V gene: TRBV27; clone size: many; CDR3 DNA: TGTGCCTCCTGCACCAACTCTGGGGCCAACGTCCTGACTTTC; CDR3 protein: CASCTNSGANVLTF